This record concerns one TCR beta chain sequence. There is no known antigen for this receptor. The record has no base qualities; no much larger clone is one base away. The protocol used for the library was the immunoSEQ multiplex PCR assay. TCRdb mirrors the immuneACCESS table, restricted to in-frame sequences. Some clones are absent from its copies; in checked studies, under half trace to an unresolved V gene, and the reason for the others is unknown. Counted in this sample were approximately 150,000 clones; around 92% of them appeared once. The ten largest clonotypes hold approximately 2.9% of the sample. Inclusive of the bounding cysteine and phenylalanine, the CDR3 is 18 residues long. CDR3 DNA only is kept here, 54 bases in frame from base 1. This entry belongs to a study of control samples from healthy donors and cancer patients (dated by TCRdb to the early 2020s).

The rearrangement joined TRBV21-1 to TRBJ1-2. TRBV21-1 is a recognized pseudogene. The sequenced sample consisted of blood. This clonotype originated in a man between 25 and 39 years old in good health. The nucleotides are TGTGCCAGCAGCAAGTCTGACTTCAATTTAAATTCTAACTATGGCTACACCTTC. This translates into CASSKSDFNLNSNYGYTF.